This T cell receptor beta chain was profiled in a study of blood T cell repertoires in COVID-19. Across the whole study: Samples came from the United States, Italy and Spain, spanning acute and convalescent COVID-19.

TCRdb's table, derived via immunoSEQ multiplex PCR, lists solely in-frame clones and lacks some. The sample holds approximately 220,000 clones, 90% seen once. This CDR3 region has 19 residues. Germline V gene data show CDR1 as LGHNA and CDR2 as YNFKEQ. Trimming cost V 1 base and J 1 base; bases outside gene matches: 12. The age range of participants was about 18 to 89 years, with residence in about two dozen US areas. Cohorts were determined from participant-reported clinical history. Specimen: PBMCs or T cells enriched from blood (not recorded which). This TCR derives from a young man who had been exposed to COVID-19. The J gene is TRBJ2-5, the V gene TRBV4-2; 10 bases fit TRBD2. CDR3 nucleotides: TGTGCCAGCAGCCAAGGTAGTAGCGGACTAGCGGCTCTCCAAGAGACCCAGTACTTC. It specifies CASSQGSSGLAALQETQYF.